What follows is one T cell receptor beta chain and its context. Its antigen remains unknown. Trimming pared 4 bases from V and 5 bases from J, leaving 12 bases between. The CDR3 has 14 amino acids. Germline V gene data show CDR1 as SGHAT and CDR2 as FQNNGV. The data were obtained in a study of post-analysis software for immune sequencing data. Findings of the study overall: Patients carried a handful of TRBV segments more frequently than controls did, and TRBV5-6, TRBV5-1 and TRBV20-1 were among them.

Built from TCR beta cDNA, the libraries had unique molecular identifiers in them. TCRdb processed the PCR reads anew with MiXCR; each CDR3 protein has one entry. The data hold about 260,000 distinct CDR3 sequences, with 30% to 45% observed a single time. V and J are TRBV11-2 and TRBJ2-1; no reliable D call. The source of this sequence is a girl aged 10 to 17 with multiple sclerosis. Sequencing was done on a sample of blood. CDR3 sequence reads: CASSSVRSDNEQFF. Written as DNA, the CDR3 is TGTGCCAGCAGCTCAGTCCGGAGCGACAATGAGCAGTTCTTC.